Shown below are 9 T cell receptor beta chains from a single sample sequenced in a study of shared clonotypes between healthy human individuals. Naive CD8 cells lacked CD45RO and underwent positive selection for CCR7, leaving out terminally differentiated effector memory CD45RA+ cells. Here immunoSEQ multiplex PCR was the method, and the copy in TCRdb shows in-frame clones only, minus some. Found here are about 700,000 clones, 92% of them singletons; the top ten hold 24%. Input material: naive CD8+ T cells sorted from blood. The source of these receptors is a man aged 25-45 years in good health.

This clone was seen only a few times. J is TRBJ1-5 and V is TRBV2; D possibly corresponds to TRBD1 (5 bases). The CDR3 is 15 residues long. The V end was cut by 3 bases, the J end by 1 base, with 10 bases between. The germline gives CDR1 SNHLY, CDR2 FYNNEI. The CDR3 protein is CASSDPRDSNQPQHF. The CDR3 DNA reads TGTGCCAGCAGTGATCCCCGGGACAGCAATCAGCCCCAGCATTTT.

CDR3 protein: CASRHRGENQPQHF. CDR3 bases: TGTGCCAGCAGGCACAGGGGAGAGAATCAGCCCCAGCATTTT. The J gene is TRBJ1-5, the V gene TRBV2; 7 positions agree with TRBD1. The CDR3 runs 14 residues. Germline CDR1 SNHLY, CDR2 FYNNEI. J lost 4 bases, V lost 6 bases, and 6 bases had no gene match.

The chain links TRBV29-1 to TRBJ1-2; TRBD1 might be the D (5 bases). Germline V CDR1 and CDR2: SQVTM, ANQGSEA. The CDR3 is 11 amino acids. Deletions cut 3 bases from V and 5 bases from J, with 7 bases between. CDR3 amino acids: CSVDDRYGYTF. CDR3 in DNA: TGCAGCGTTGATGACAGATATGGCTACACCTTC.

The chain employs TRBV11-2 and TRBJ2-1; D perhaps matches TRBD2 (5 bases). V was cut by 1 base and J by 2 bases, with 15 bases left in between. This CDR3 region has 17 residues. Looked up from germline, CDR1 is SGHAT and CDR2 is FQNNGV. CDR3 protein: CASSLAVGIPTYNEQFF. Written as DNA, the CDR3 is TGTGCCAGCAGCTTAGCAGTCGGGATCCCGACCTACAATGAGCAGTTCTTC.

This chain connects TRBV10-3 to TRBJ2-7, with 10 nucleotides matching TRBD2. This CDR3 is 17 amino acids long. V trimming: 3 bases; J trimming: 3 bases; junction bases outside the gene matches: 11. CDR1 is ENHRY and CDR2 is SYGVKD in the germline V gene. The CDR3 sequence: CAISEGQVAGGLYEQYF. CDR3 DNA: TGTGCCATCAGTGAAGGGCAAGTAGCGGGGGGACTCTACGAGCAGTACTTC.

The V and J genes are TRBV29-1 and TRBJ2-3, with D possibly being TRBD2 (5 bases). The germline V gene encodes CDR1 SQVTM and CDR2 ANQGSEA. The CDR3 is 13 amino acids. Trimming pared 6 bases from V and 0 bases from J, leaving 10 bases between. DNA of the CDR3: TGCAGCGTCGCAACTAGTAGCACAGATACGCAGTATTTT. Protein sequence: CSVATSSTDTQYF.

This clone appeared once. The chain uses TRBV14 and TRBJ2-1, with D maybe TRBD1 (6 bases). The V gene's germline CDR1 is SGHDN and CDR2 FVKESK. This CDR3 contains 15 residues. The ends were cut back, 6 bases at V and 6 bases at J, with 18 bases in the middle. The CDR3 DNA sequence: TGTGCCAGCAGACGAACAGGGTATGAGGGCAATGAGCAGTTCTTC. Translation: CASRRTGYEGNEQFF.

The genes are TRBV11-2 and TRBJ2-3, with D tentatively TRBD2 (6 bases). Germline V gene sequence: CDR1 SGHAT, CDR2 FQNNGV. The CDR3 runs to 15 residues. The V end lost 3 bases, the J end lost 2 bases, and 12 bases lay between the germline ends. The CDR3: CASSFGGTHTDTQYF. The CDR3 region has the DNA TGTGCCAGCAGCTTCGGCGGGACCCACACAGATACGCAGTATTTT.

The chain employs TRBV5-1 and TRBJ2-3, with a possible D match to TRBD2 (5 bases). CDR1 and CDR2 from the germline V gene are SGHRS and YFSETQ. There are 15 residues in the CDR3. Trimming took off 0 bases at V and 4 bases at J, with 12 bases between the two ends. CDR3 DNA: TGCGCCAGCAGCTTGGAACTAGTGCGGCCAGATACGCAGTATTTT. Residues: CASSLELVRPDTQYF.